This TCR beta chain was captured by sequencing in a study of T cell responses to AZD1222 COVID-19 vaccine (dated by TCRdb to about 2021). About the study as a whole: AZD1222 recipients whose second dose came at about 4 weeks and those whose second dose came at about 12 weeks were combined into one group, since spike-specific TCR depth and breadth did not differ between the two schedules. A total of 233 trial participants underwent TCR sequencing, of whom roughly 210 received two doses of AZD1222 and about 26 received two doses of the MenACWY control vaccine. Trial participants were enrolled into age subgroups of 18-55, 56-69 and 70-plus years, which contained 148, 28 and 57 TCR-sequenced participants, respectively.

The CDR3 holds 11 amino acids from the cysteine to the phenylalanine. Kept here is only the CDR3 DNA, which spans 33 bases and is read in frame from base 1. CDR1 and CDR2 are drawn from the germline V gene: MGHRA, YSYEKL. Trimming takes 1 base from V and 11 bases from J, and the germline ends sit 5 bases apart. The time point label of this sample denotes: baseline before first vaccination. The vaccinee samples were drawn from two UK trials, COV001 and COV002, one of which was a single-blind randomized controlled phase 2/3 trial testing AZD1222 (ChAdOx1 nCoV-19) in healthy adults. For TCRbeta chain sequencing, PBMC samples from trial participants were taken at day 0 and at day 28 after the second dose. The full study reports these points: In the small 56-69-year group, the increase in depth fell short of significance, most likely because of low power. Participants were mostly white British, with more females than males. The authors suggested clonal diversity may have been underestimated. Only five to seven AZD1222 recipients were SARS-CoV-2 seropositive at baseline, limiting conclusions about previously exposed vaccinees. CD4 TCRs associated with the vaccine covered the entire spike protein, and the dominant responses were in regions 160-218 and 743-854. Because no day 14 peak-response samples were available, repertoires were characterized only after the peak T cell response. Nearly half of unique spike-specific TCRs reportedly recognized epitopes outside regions mutated in the B.1.351 and B.1.1.7 variants. After two AZD1222 doses, spike-specific TCR breadth and depth were significantly higher than at day 0 and than in MenACWY recipients.

The CDR3 regions of human TCRbeta chains were analyzed by immunosequencing. The published analysis was carried out like this. Repertoire TCRs were checked for matches against a reference library of SARS-CoV-2-specific TCRs that had been generated using the MIRA antigen-specificity platform. Breadth was defined as the fraction of unique TCRs that were SARS-CoV-2-associated, and depth was defined as the fraction of total T cells that were SARS-CoV-2-associated. Each spike-specific TCR was assigned to its reactive spike region and to a CD4 or CD8 class using the MIRA data. Log10-transformed breadth and depth values were compared by one-way ANOVA with Sidak's multiple comparisons tests. TCRdb provides this immuneACCESS table in a form limited to in-frame rearrangements. Some clones are lacking; in checked studies, under half of them reflect an unresolved V gene, and why the rest are absent is not known. The V and J calls and clone size were taken over from that table, and D and trimming were inferred from the DNA. This sample comprises roughly 250,000 clones, approximately 93% of them detected only once. 0.5% to 0.65% of the sample comes from the top ten.

About this clone itself: Its antigen is still unknown. No per-base quality is available; no much larger clone lies one base away.

This receptor was taken from an adult in good health. The V gene is TRBV4-1 and the J gene is TRBJ1-4, with no reliable assignment of the D segment. The source was peripheral blood, collected on day 0 of AZD1222 vaccination. The nucleotide sequence reads as follows: TGCGCCAGCAGCCAAGCCACGAAACTGTTTTTT. Translated, it reads CASSQATKLFF.